The rows below give T cell receptor beta chains drawn from one sample of a study of T cells in Graves' hyperthyroidism and ophthalmopathy. From the multiplex PCR reads, TCRdb called clonotypes with MiXCR, one entry per CDR3 protein. The profile covers hundreds of thousands of distinct CDR3 sequences, with roughly 15% appearing a single time and roughly an eighth taken by the ten largest. Specimen: blood. The receptors shown here come from a woman between 50 and 59 years old with Graves' ophthalmopathy. Each CDR3 is given with its conserved first and last residue. D genes are given only for firm matches. Where a row states a size, it is once, few, many or the class of an expanded clone; other rows omit it.

TRBD2 TRBJ2-2 TRBV7-8 - TGTGCCAGCAGCTCACGCAGCGGGAGCGTGAACACCGGGGAGCTGTTTTTT CASSSRSGSVNTGELFF
- TRBJ1-1 TRBV10-3 - TGTGCCATCTTACCTCAGGGCCGAGACACTGAAGCTTTCTTT CAILPQGRDTEAFF
- TRBJ2-2 TRBV6-2/TRBV6-3 - TGTGCCAGCAGTTACTCTCATAGCACCGGGGAGCTGTTTTTT CASSYSHSTGELFF
- TRBJ2-6 TRBV20-1 many TGCAGTGCCCCCCAAGTTGGGGCCAACGTCCTGACTTTC CSAPQVGANVLTF
TRBD2 TRBJ2-1 TRBV28 many TGTGCCAGCAGTTTAGGGACTAGCGAGAGGATCAACAATGAGCAGTTCTTC CASSLGTSERINNEQFF
- TRBJ1-5 TRBV6-2/TRBV6-3 - TGTGCCAGCAGGTACACAGGGAACAATCAGCCCCAGCATTTT CASRYTGNNQPQHF
- TRBJ1-6 TRBV12-3/TRBV12-4 many TGTGCCAGCAGTTTAAAGCTCGGTAATTCACCCCTCCACTTT CASSLKLGNSPLHF
- TRBJ2-7 TRBV18 few TGTGCCAGCTCACCATATCGAGGAGGCTCCTACGAGCAGTACTTC CASSPYRGGSYEQYF
- TRBJ1-2 TRBV6-1 many TGTGCCAGCAGCAAAAAAGAACTGCGACATTATGGCTACACCTTC CASSKKELRHYGYTF
- TRBJ2-1 TRBV10-3 many TGTGCCATCAGTGAGTCGTCTAGCATTCATGAGCAGTTCTTC CAISESSSIHEQFF
- TRBJ1-3 TRBV7-2 - TGTGCCAGCAGCTTAGGGGTTGGACAGCACTCTGGAAACACCATATATTTT CASSLGVGQHSGNTIYF
- TRBJ2-1 TRBV5-1 - TGCGCCAGCAGCCCCTTTTCTCATGAGCAGTTCTTC CASSPFSHEQFF
- TRBJ2-7 TRBV12-3/TRBV12-4 many TGTGCCAGCAGCATCCTAGCGCCGAGCTCCTACGAGCAGTACTTC CASSILAPSSYEQYF
- TRBJ2-7 TRBV5-1 many TGCGCCAGCAGCTTGGTGTCGCGGTTATCCTACGAGCAGTACTTC CASSLVSRLSYEQYF
- TRBJ2-6 TRBV5-1 - TGCGCCAGCAGCTGGCTCGGACAGCCCTCTGGGGCCAACGTCCTGACTTTC CASSWLGQPSGANVLTF
- TRBJ1-6 TRBV2 - TGTGCCAGCAGTGTCACACCAGAATATAATTCACCCCTCCACTTT CASSVTPEYNSPLHF
TRBD2 TRBJ2-2 TRBV24-1 few TGTGCCACCAGTGATTTTCGACTAGGGGATAGCGGGAGTACCGGGGAGCTGTTTTTT CATSDFRLGDSGSTGELFF
TRBD2 TRBJ2-1 TRBV3-1 - TGTGCCAGCAGCCAGAGCGGGAGGTTTCACAATGAGCAGTTCTTC CASSQSGRFHNEQFF
TRBD1 TRBJ1-4 TRBV20-1 few TGCAGTGCTAGGCGCCCGACAGGGAACGAAAAACTGTTTTTT CSARRPTGNEKLFF
TRBD2 TRBJ2-2 TRBV29-1 once TGCAGCGTTGGTTGGACTAGCCCAAACACCGGGGAGCTGTTTTTT CSVGWTSPNTGELFF
- TRBJ1-1 TRBV12-3/TRBV12-4 - TGTGCCAGCAGTTTACCCAGAGACCTCTTTGGTGCTGAAGCTTTCTTT CASSLPRDLFGAEAFF
- TRBJ1-5 TRBV28 - TGTGCCAGCAGTTTAGTTAATAGCAATCAGCCCCAGCATTTT CASSLVNSNQPQHF
- TRBJ1-6 TRBV4-2 few TGTGCCAGCAGCCAAGATTCGGGAGGGGCGGTACATTATTCACCCCTCCACTTT CASSQDSGGAVHYSPLHF
TRBD1 TRBJ2-7 TRBV7-9 many TGTGCCAGCAGCTTAGGGCCCCCGGGACAGATCCCCGAGCAGTACTTC CASSLGPPGQIPEQYF
- TRBJ2-7 TRBV15 few TGTGCCACCAGCAGAGATCGATTTGCGGACCCAGGACCCTACGAGCAGTACTTC CATSRDRFADPGPYEQYF
TRBD1 TRBJ1-5 TRBV7-2 few TGTGCCAGCAGCCCCGGGGCGGCCGGGACAGGGTACCACAGAGTGCCCCAGCATTTT CASSPGAAGTGYHRVPQHF
TRBD2 TRBJ2-1 TRBV6-2/TRBV6-3 few TGTGCCAGCAGATCAGCGGGAAGTATCTACAATGAGCAGTTCTTC CASRSAGSIYNEQFF
- TRBJ2-7 TRBV6-2/TRBV6-3 many TGTGCCAGCAGCCGATCCGGGCCGACCGCCTACGAGCAGTACTTC CASSRSGPTAYEQYF
TRBD1 TRBJ2-7 TRBV18 - TGTGCCAGCTCCTCCCACTCACCCTTTACAGGGGACCACGAGCAGTACTTC CASSSHSPFTGDHEQYF
TRBD2 TRBJ2-7 TRBV7-7 - TGTGCTAGCAAATCGCAAAAGAAGACTAGCGGGACCTACGAGCAGTACTTC CASKSQKKTSGTYEQYF
- TRBJ2-3 TRBV29-1 many TGCAGCGTTGAAGATCGTGGGGGGCGAGGAGATACGCAGTATTTT CSVEDRGGRGDTQYF
TRBD2 TRBJ2-1 TRBV5-1 many TGCGCCAGCAGCTCATCTAGCGGCGGAGGACGTGAGCAGTTCTTC CASSSSSGGGREQFF
TRBD2 TRBJ2-7 TRBV7-2 many TGTGCCAGCAGCTTGCAAGCGGGATACTCCTACGAGCAGTACTTC CASSLQAGYSYEQYF
TRBD1 TRBJ1-6 TRBV2 few TGTGCCAGCAGTGCCTTGAGGACAGGGGGCAATTCACCCCTCCACTTT CASSALRTGGNSPLHF
TRBD2 TRBJ2-1 TRBV24-1 few TGTGCCACCAGTGATCGGACTAGCGGGAGGTATAATGAGCAGTTCTTC CATSDRTSGRYNEQFF
- TRBJ1-1 TRBV6-1 many TGTGCCAGCAGTGCACGAGGGGTGGTTGTGAACACTGAAGCTTTCTTT CASSARGVVVNTEAFF
- TRBJ1-5 TRBV15 few TGTGCCACCAGCAGAGATCACGGACAGCCCCAGCATTTT CATSRDHGQPQHF
TRBD1 TRBJ2-2 TRBV18 many TGTGCCAGCAAGGGGACAGGAGTTCACACCGGGGAGCTGTTTTTT CASKGTGVHTGELFF
TRBD1 TRBJ2-7 TRBV5-1 few TGCGCCAGCAGCCTGCGACAGGGTGACACCTACGAGCAGTACTTC CASSLRQGDTYEQYF
- TRBJ1-1 TRBV28 many TGTGCCAGCAGTTTGGTGACAGGTACTAACACTGAAGCTTTCTTT CASSLVTGTNTEAFF
TRBD2 TRBJ2-7 TRBV12-3/TRBV12-4 few TGTGCCAGCAGTTACGGACTAGCGGCTACCTACGAGCAGTACTTC CASSYGLAATYEQYF
TRBD1 TRBJ1-5 TRBV27 - TGTGCCAGCAGCAACAGGGGAATGAATCAGCCCCAGCATTTT CASSNRGMNQPQHF
TRBD2 TRBJ2-5 TRBV7-6 few TGTGCCAGCAGCGGCGGGACTAGCGGGAACCAAGAGACCCAGTACTTC CASSGGTSGNQETQYF
- TRBJ2-7 TRBV28 many TGTGCCAGCAATTCAGACAGGCGGTCCTACGAGCAGTACTTC CASNSDRRSYEQYF
- TRBJ1-2 TRBV28 many TGTGCCAGCAGTTTACTCCACGGGGCGAACTATGGCTACACCTTC CASSLLHGANYGYTF
- TRBJ1-5 TRBV4-2 many TGTGCCAGCAGCCAGGACCGACATAGCAATCAGCCCCAGCATTTT CASSQDRHSNQPQHF
- TRBJ1-2 TRBV29-1 - TGCAGCGTTGAAGATAGTCCAGCGTATGGCTACACCTTC CSVEDSPAYGYTF
- TRBJ1-2 TRBV18 many TGTGCCAGCTCAATGGGGCAGGTCTATGGCTACACCTTC CASSMGQVYGYTF
TRBD1 TRBJ2-5 TRBV7-2 many TGTGCCAGCAGTCGCCGGACAGGGGGTATGGAGACCCAGTACTTC CASSRRTGGMETQYF
- TRBJ1-1 TRBV28 many TGTGCCAGCACCCAGACGGCAATCACTGAAGCTTTCTTT CASTQTAITEAFF
- TRBJ2-1 TRBV18 many TGTGCCAGCTCACCACCGATAGCCATGACCTCCTACAATGAGCAGTTCTTC CASSPPIAMTSYNEQFF
- TRBJ2-1 TRBV20-1 many TGCAGTGCTAGGCAGGCAGGGGCCAATGAGCAGTTCTTC CSARQAGANEQFF
TRBD2 TRBJ2-3 TRBV7-2 - TGTGCCAGCAACCTTAAGACGGTAGCGGGTGCGGGCACAGATACGCAGTATTTT CASNLKTVAGAGTDTQYF
- TRBJ1-1 TRBV5-1 many TGCGCCAGCAGGAGGCAGCCTAACACTGAAGCTTTCTTT CASRRQPNTEAFF